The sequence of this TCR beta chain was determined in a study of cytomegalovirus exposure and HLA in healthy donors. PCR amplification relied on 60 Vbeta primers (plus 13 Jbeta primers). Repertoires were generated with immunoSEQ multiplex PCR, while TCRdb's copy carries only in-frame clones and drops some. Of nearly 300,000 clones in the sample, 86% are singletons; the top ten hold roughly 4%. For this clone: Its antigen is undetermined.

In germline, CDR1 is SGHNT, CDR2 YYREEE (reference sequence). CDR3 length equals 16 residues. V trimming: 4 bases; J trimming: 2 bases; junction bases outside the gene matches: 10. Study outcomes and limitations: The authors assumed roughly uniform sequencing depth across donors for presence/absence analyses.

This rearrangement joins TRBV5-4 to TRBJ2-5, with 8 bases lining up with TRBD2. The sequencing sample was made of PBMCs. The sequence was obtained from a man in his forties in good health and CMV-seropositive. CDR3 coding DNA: TGTGCCAGCAGCCCGGGAGGGGCTAGCGGACAAGAGACCCAGTACTTC. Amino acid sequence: CASSPGGASGQETQYF.